The 19 T cell receptor beta chains reported below all come from one sample, sequenced in a study of T-cell memory formation after mild COVID-19. From the 5' RACE reads, TCRdb called clonotypes with MiXCR, one entry per CDR3 protein. Of 300,000 to 350,000 distinct CDR3 sequences detected, roughly 13% appear once; the ten largest clones hold about 21%. What was sequenced was PBMCs or a T cell subset sorted from them (not recorded which). Every receptor here comes from a man aged 18 to 30 who had mild COVID-19 (a few samples of this study predate the infection). Cell type and time point are not known.

Ten or more counts support this clonotype. This rearrangement joins TRBV4-1 to TRBJ2-5; 13 positions agree with TRBD2. The germline CDR1 and CDR2 sequences are MGHRA and YSYEKL. This CDR3 contains 18 residues. J was trimmed by 3 bases and V by 6 bases; bases with no gene match: 13. The CDR3, as DNA: TGCGCCAGCAGACAAAGGGGGGGACTAGCGGGGACTGAAGAGACCCAGTACTTC. Amino acid sequence: CASRQRGGLAGTEETQYF.

J is TRBJ2-2 and V is TRBV5-1; TRBD1 matches 7 bases. The length of the CDR3 is 16 residues. The V gene's germline CDR1 is SGHRS and CDR2 YFSETQ. With 0 bases clipped from V and 1 base from J, the junction kept 3 bases outside the gene matches. CDR3 residues: CASSLVRQGNTGELFF. The DNA for the CDR3 is TGCGCCAGCAGCTTGGTAAGACAGGGGAACACCGGGGAGCTGTTTTTT.

This clonotype turned up a few times. The chain combines TRBV6-5 with TRBJ1-5, with 8 bases matching TRBD1. The trim removed 6 bases at V and 9 bases at J, leaving 13 bases unmatched. The CDR3 loop spans 15 amino acids. Germline V CDR1 and CDR2: MNHEY, SVGAGI. In nucleotides, the CDR3 is TGTGCCAGCAGCCAGGGGACAGGCTGGGGTTGGCCCCAGCATTTT. It encodes CASSQGTGWGWPQHF.

This clonotype has just a few counts. The V gene is TRBV5-4, the J gene TRBJ2-7, with D possibly TRBD2 on 6 matching bases. The ends were cut back, 2 bases at V and 4 bases at J, with 13 bases in the middle. Germline V CDR1 and CDR2: SGHNT, YYREEE (reference sequence). There are 14 residues in the CDR3. The CDR3 nucleotides are TGTGCCAGCAGCTTTAACGGGGGAAGTTACGAGCAGTACTTC. Translation: CASSFNGGSYEQYF. Full variable domain (remainder filled in from reference TRBV5-4 and TRBJ2-7): ETGVTQSPTHLIKTRGQQVTLRCSSQSGHNTVSWYQQALGQGPQFIFQYYREEENGRGNFPPRFSGLQFPNYSSELNVNALELDDSALYLCASSFNGGSYEQYFGPGTRLTVT.

In this sample, this clonotype turned up many times. The chain joins TRBV7-2 to TRBJ2-2; 9 nucleotides line up with TRBD2. V was clipped by 1 base and J by 4 bases; unmatched bases: 4. The CDR3 has 16 amino acids. Germline CDR1 reads SGHTA; CDR2 reads FQGNSA. The CDR3 DNA reads TGTGCCAGCAGCTTAGTGGCGGGGGGGGGCACCGGGGAGCTGTTTTTT. This gives the protein CASSLVAGGGTGELFF.

This clonotype was found many times. The V gene is TRBV18, the J gene TRBJ2-3; 8 bases map to TRBD1. There are 15 residues in the CDR3. CDR1 and CDR2 (germline): KGHSH, LQKENI. J was trimmed by 0 bases and V by 3 bases; bases with no gene match: 2. The CDR3 nucleotides are TGTGCCAGCTCACCCCAGGGGGCCAGCACAGATACGCAGTATTTT. Its protein is CASSPQGASTDTQYF.

At least ten counts were recorded for this clonotype. The rearrangement uses TRBV7-6 and TRBJ2-1, with 7 bases fitting TRBD2. The trim removed 3 bases at V and 8 bases at J, leaving 10 bases unmatched. Germline-derived CDR1 and CDR2 are SGHVS and FNYEAQ. The CDR3 is 15 residues long. CDR3: CASSLFRGEPHEQFF. The CDR3 DNA sequence: TGTGCCAGCAGCTTGTTCCGGGGGGAACCCCATGAGCAGTTCTTC.

This clonotype has a handful of counts. This chain links TRBV7-2 with TRBJ2-2, with TRBD2 matching 13 bases. Germline V gene data show CDR1 as SGHTA and CDR2 as FQGNSA. The J segment lost 8 bases and the V segment lost 5 bases, leaving 5 bases of the junction unmatched. This CDR3 has 15 residues. The CDR3 here is CASSRGLAGVGELFF. CDR3 in DNA: TGTGCCAGCAGCCGTGGACTAGCGGGGGTGGGGGAGCTGTTTTTT.

The rearrangement joins TRBV5-1 to TRBJ2-6, with TRBD1 identical over 10 bases. V was clipped by 2 bases and J by 3 bases; unmatched bases: 5. CDR1 and CDR2 from the germline V gene are SGHRS and YFSETQ. CDR3 length: 17 amino acids. The CDR3: CASSFRDRGLGANVLTF. CDR3 DNA: TGCGCCAGCAGCTTTAGGGACAGGGGACTTGGGGCCAACGTCCTGACTTTC.

This chain joins TRBV6-1 and TRBJ2-7; TRBD1 or TRBD2 may be the D gene (6 bases each). Trimming took 3 bases from V and 0 from J, leaving 12 bases between them. The V gene's germline CDR1 is MNHNS and CDR2 SASEGT. The CDR3 covers 15 residues. The CDR3 sequence is CASSDHREASYEQYF. The DNA of the CDR3 is TGTGCCAGCAGTGATCACAGGGAGGCCTCCTACGAGCAGTACTTC.

This clonotype was observed a handful of times. The rearrangement links TRBV3-1 to TRBJ2-1; TRBD1 or TRBD2 may be the D gene (6 bases each). Trimming took 1 base from V and 3 from J, leaving 13 bases between them. CDR1 and CDR2 (germline): LGHDT, YNNKEL (reference sequence). CDR3 size: 16 residues. CDR3 DNA sequence: TGTGCCAGCAGCCAAGGAATCCGGGGGCTCTACAATGAGCAGTTCTTC. It encodes CASSQGIRGLYNEQFF.

The chain has TRBV7-7 and TRBJ2-3; the D gene could be TRBD1 or TRBD2 (7 bases each). CDR1 is SSHAT and CDR2 is FNYEAQ in the germline V gene (reference sequence). The CDR3 loop spans 15 amino acids. The V and J ends lost 2 bases and 3 bases respectively, with 12 bases between them. This CDR3 is CASSLREGATDTQYF. Here the CDR3 DNA reads TGTGCCAGCAGCTTAAGGGAGGGGGCAACAGATACGCAGTATTTT. The entire variable domain, with the rest obtained from reference TRBV7-7 and TRBJ2-3, is as follows: GAGVSQSPRYKVTKRGQDVTLRCDPISSHATLYWYQQALGQGPEFLTYFNYEAQPDKSGLPSDRFSAERPEGSISTLTIQRTEQRDSAMYRCASSLREGATDTQYFGPGTRLTVL.

This clonotype was counted only a few times. V gene TRBV28 combines with J gene TRBJ2-5; 9 nucleotides agree with TRBD2. The CDR3 covers 15 residues. The V segment lost 2 bases and the J segment 5 bases; nucleotides outside the gene matches: 6. Germline assignment: CDR1 MDHEN and CDR2 SYDVKM. CDR3 sequence: CASSLGRGGIETQYF. The CDR3 bases are TGTGCCAGCAGTTTAGGGCGGGGGGGAATCGAGACCCAGTACTTC.

The rearrangement uses TRBV7-2 and TRBJ1-2; 8 nucleotides align to TRBD1. Germline CDR1 is SGHTA and CDR2 is FQGNSA. The J segment lost 6 bases and the V segment lost 1 base, leaving 7 bases of the junction unmatched. The CDR3 has 15 residues. The DNA of the CDR3 is TGTGCCAGCAGCTTAGGGGGAGTCAGGGGGCATGGCTACACCTTC. It specifies CASSLGGVRGHGYTF.

This clonotype appeared a few times. The chain employs TRBV4-1 and TRBJ2-3; 9 nucleotides agree with TRBD2. Germline-derived CDR1 and CDR2 are MGHRA and YSYEKL. This CDR3 has 16 residues. V was clipped by 1 base and J by 3 bases; unmatched bases: 5. CDR3 DNA sequence: TGCGCCAGCAGCCAAGTTTCTAGCGGGGCGACAGATACGCAGTATTTT. Amino acids: CASSQVSSGATDTQYF.

The chain uses TRBV30 and TRBJ2-5, with D possibly being TRBD1 or TRBD2 (5 bases each). The CDR3 consists of 16 residues. V gave up 0 bases and J gave up 5 bases, with 19 bases separating them. Germline V CDR1 and CDR2: GTSNPN, SVGIG (reference sequence). For the CDR3, the DNA is TGTGCCTGGAGTGTACGGGATCCCCGTCCAGGGGAGACCCAGTACTTC. Amino acids: CAWSVRDPRPGETQYF.

This clonotype has more than one count but fewer than ten. In DNA form, the CDR3 reads TGTGCCAGCAGCTTTGACAGGGGCACCTACGAGCAGTACTTC. Residues: CASSFDRGTYEQYF. The gene calls are TRBV7-6 and TRBJ2-7; 8 positions match TRBD1. CDR3 length: 14 residues. Per germline, CDR1 SGHVS and CDR2 FNYEAQ. The junction had 3 bases not matched to a gene; V was cut back by 3 bases and J by 2 bases.

This clonotype was recorded many times. V usage is TRBV29-1 and J usage is TRBJ2-7, with 9 positions matching TRBD1. V was clipped by 6 bases and J by 3 bases; unmatched bases: 12. The CDR3 has 15 amino acids. Looked up from germline, CDR1 is SQVTM and CDR2 is ANQGSEA. CDR3 region: CSVTWRTGADYEQYF. For the CDR3, the DNA is TGCAGCGTCACTTGGAGGACAGGGGCGGACTACGAGCAGTACTTC.

The chain couples TRBV6-1 to TRBJ2-5; 10 nucleotides line up with TRBD1. Germline lookup yields CDR1 MNHNS and CDR2 SASEGT. CDR3 size: 15 residues. The V segment lost 4 bases and the J segment 9 bases; nucleotides outside the gene matches: 11. CDR3 sequence (DNA): TGTGCCAGCAGTGCCACCGGGACAGGGGCGGGGGCCCAGTACTTC. Translating gives CASSATGTGAGAQYF.